This TCR beta chain stems from a study of OX40 agonist ivuxolimab in advanced cancers. Study-wide points: The work left the antigen specificity of expanded peripheral T cells undetermined. There was clonal expansion of CD4+ and CD8+ blood T cells by week 6 at 0.1 to 3.0 mg/kg.

TCRdb keeps only in-frame clones here, not all; method: immunoSEQ multiplex PCR. The repertoire has tens of thousands of clones, around 80% of them found once; the top ten carry 1.1%. This clone was seen more than once but under ten times. Its specificity is unknown. In germline, CDR1 is MNHEY, CDR2 SVGAGI. There are 11 residues in the CDR3. Trimming removed 7 bases from V and 8 bases from J, with 11 bases in between. Sequencing used CD4+ or CD8+ T cells sorted from blood, obtained in a trial of the OX40 agonist ivuxolimab. The chain joins TRBV6-5 to TRBJ1-2, with a tentative D call TRBD1 (5 bases). The receptor was derived from an adult with an advanced solid tumor such as melanoma, head and neck, liver or kidney cancer. The CDR3 bases are TGTGCCAGCAAGGTGCGGGGCGGCTACACCTTC. Translated: CASKVRGGYTF.